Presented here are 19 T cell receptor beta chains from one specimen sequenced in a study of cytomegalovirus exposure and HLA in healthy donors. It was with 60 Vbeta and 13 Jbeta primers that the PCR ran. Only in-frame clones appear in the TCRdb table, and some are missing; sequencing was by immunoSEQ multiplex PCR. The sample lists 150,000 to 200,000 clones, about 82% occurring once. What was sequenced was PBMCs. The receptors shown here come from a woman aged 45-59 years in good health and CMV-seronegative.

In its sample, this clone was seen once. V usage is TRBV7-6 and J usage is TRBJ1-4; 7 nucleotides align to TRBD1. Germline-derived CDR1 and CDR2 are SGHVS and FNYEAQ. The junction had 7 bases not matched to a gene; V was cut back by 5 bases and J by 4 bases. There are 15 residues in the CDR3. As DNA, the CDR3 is TGTGCCAGCAGCCCCCTGACAGGGATTAATGAAAAACTGTTTTTT. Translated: CASSPLTGINEKLFF.

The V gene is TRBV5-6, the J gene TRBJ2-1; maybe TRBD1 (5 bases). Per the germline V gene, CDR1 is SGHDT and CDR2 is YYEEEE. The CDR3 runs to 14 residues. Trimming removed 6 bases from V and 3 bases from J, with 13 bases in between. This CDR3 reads CASTGHYLYNEQFF. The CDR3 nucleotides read TGTGCCAGCACTGGACACTACCTCTACAATGAGCAGTTCTTC.

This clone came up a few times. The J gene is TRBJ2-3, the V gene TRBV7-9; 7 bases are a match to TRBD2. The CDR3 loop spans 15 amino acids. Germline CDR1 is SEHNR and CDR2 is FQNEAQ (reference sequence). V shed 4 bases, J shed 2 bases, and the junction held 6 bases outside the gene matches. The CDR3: CASSSYAGVTDTQYF. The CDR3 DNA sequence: TGTGCCAGCAGCTCCTATGCGGGGGTCACAGATACGCAGTATTTT.

The CDR3 bases are TGTGCCAGCAGTCCGCCTTGGGGGGATGGGGACGAGCAGTACTTC. This gives the protein CASSPPWGDGDEQYF. V is TRBV28 and J is TRBJ2-7; maybe TRBD2 (6 bases). Per the germline V gene, CDR1 is MDHEN and CDR2 is SYDVKM. V was clipped by 5 bases and J by 5 bases, with 19 bases between them. CDR3 length equals 15 residues.

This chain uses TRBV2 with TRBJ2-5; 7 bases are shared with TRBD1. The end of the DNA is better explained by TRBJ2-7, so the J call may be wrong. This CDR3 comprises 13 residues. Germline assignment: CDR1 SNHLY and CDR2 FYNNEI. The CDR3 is CASSRQGRNEQYF. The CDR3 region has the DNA TGTGCCAGCAGTCGACAGGGTAGGAACGAGCAGTACTTC.

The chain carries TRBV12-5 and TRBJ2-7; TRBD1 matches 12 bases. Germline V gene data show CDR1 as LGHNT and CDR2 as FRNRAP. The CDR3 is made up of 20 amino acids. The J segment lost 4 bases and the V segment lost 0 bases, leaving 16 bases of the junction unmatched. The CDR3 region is CASGLVRLIGTGGAGYEQYF. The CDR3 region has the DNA TGTGCTAGTGGTTTGGTAAGGTTAATCGGGACAGGGGGCGCCGGGTACGAGCAGTACTTC. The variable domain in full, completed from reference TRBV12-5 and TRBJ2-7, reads DARVTQTPRHKVTEMGQEVTMRCQPILGHNTVFWYRQTMMQGLELLAYFRNRAPLDDSGMPKDRFSAEMPDATLATLKIQPSEPRDSAVYFCASGLVRLIGTGGAGYEQYFGPGTRLTVT.

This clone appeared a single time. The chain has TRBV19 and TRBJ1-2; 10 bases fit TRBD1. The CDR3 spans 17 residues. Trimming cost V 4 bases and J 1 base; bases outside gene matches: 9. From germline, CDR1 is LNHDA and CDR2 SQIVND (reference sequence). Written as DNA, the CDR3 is TGTGCCAGTAGTACTCCGGGACAGGGGCCTCATAACTATGGCTACACCTTC. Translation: CASSTPGQGPHNYGYTF.

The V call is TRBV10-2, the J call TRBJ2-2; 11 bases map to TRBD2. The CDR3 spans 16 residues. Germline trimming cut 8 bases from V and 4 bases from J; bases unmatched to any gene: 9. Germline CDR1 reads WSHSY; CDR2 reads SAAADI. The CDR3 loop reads CASSLLAGVSTGELFF. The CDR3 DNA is TGCGCCAGCTCCTTACTAGCGGGAGTGAGCACCGGGGAGCTGTTTTTT.

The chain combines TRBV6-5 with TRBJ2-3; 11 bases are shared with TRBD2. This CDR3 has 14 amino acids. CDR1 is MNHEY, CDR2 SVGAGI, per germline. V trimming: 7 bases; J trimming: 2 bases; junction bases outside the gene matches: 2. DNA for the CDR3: TGTGCCAGCAAACTAGCGGGAGTCACAGATACGCAGTATTTT. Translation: CASKLAGVTDTQYF.

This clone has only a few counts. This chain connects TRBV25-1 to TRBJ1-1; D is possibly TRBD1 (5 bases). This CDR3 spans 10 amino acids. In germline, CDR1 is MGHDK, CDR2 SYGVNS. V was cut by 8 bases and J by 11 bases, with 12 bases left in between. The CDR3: CASLAGRAFF. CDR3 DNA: TGTGCCAGCCTTGCAGGGAGGGCTTTCTTT.

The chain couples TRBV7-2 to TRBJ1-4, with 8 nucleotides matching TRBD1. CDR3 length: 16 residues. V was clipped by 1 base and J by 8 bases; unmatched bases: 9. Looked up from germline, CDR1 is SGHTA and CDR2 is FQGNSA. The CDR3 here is CASSLGRGQIREKLFF. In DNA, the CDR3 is TGTGCCAGCAGCTTAGGCAGGGGGCAGATTCGAGAAAAACTGTTTTTT.

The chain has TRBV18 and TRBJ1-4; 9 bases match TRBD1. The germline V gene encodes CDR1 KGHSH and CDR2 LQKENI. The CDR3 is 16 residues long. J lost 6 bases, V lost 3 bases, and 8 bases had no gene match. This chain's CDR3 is CASSPEGDRDDEKLFF. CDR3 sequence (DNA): TGTGCCAGCTCACCTGAAGGGGACAGGGATGATGAAAAACTGTTTTTT.

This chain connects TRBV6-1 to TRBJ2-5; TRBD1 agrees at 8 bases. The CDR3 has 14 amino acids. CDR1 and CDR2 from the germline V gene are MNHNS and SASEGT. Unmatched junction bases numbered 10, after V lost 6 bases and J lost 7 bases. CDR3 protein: CASRRTGFGGTQYF. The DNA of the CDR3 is TGTGCCAGCAGACGGACAGGGTTTGGTGGGACCCAGTACTTC.

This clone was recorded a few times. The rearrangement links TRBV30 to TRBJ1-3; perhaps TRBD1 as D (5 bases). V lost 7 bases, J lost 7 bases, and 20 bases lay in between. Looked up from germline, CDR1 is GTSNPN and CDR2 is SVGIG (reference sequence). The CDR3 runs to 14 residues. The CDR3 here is CASRGPTRGNTIYF. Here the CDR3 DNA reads TGTGCCTCCCGGGGACCGACTCGGGGGAACACCATATATTTT.

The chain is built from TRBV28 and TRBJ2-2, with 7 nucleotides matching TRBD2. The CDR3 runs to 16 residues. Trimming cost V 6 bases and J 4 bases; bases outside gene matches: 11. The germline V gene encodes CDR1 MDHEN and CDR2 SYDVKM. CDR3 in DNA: TGTGCCAGCAGCCGGTACGGGCGGGAGATCACCGGGGAGCTGTTTTTT. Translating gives CASSRYGREITGELFF.

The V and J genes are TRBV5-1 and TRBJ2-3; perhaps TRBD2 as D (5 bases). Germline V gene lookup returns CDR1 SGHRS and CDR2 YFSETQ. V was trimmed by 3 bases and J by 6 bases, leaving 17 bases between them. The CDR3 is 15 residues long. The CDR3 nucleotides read TGCGCCAGCAGCTACGGCGGGCCGGAGAGGGATACGCAGTATTTT. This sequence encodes CASSYGGPERDTQYF.

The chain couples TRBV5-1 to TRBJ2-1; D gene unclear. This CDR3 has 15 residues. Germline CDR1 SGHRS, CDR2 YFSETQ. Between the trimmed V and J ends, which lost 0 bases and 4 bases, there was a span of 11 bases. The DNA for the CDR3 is TGCGCCAGCAGCTTGGGTAGCCCCCTTTACAATGAGCAGTTCTTC. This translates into CASSLGSPLYNEQFF.

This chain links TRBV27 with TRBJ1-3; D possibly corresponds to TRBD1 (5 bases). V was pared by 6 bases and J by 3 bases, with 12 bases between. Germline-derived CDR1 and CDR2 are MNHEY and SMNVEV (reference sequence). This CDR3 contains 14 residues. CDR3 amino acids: CASSQAGRGNTIYF. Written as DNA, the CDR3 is TGTGCCAGCAGCCAGGCGGGGCGTGGAAACACCATATATTTT.

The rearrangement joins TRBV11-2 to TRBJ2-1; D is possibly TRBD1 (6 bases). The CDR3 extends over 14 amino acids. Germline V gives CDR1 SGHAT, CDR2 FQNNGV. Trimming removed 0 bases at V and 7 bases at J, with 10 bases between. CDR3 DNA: TGTGCCAGCAGCTTAGAGGCCAGGGGAAATGAGCAGTTCTTC. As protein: CASSLEARGNEQFF. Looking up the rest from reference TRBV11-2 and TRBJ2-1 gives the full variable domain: EAGVAQSPRYKIIEKRQSVAFWCNPISGHATLYWYQQILGQGPKLLIQFQNNGVVDDSQLPKDRFSAERLKGVDSTLKIQPAKLEDSAVYLCASSLEARGNEQFFGPGTRLTVL.